A selection of T cell receptor beta chains follows, all from one sample in a study of T cells in localized non-small cell lung cancer. Assay: immunoSEQ multiplex PCR; the TCRdb copy retains only in-frame clones and omits some. This sample has about 39,000 clones, with 70% to 80% found just once. This specimen was PBMCs, taken before any cancer treatment. The receptors originated from a woman aged 40 to 75 with stage II squamous cell lung carcinoma. CDR3s include the opening cysteine and the closing phenylalanine or tryptophan. D genes are given only for firm matches. Not every row has a clone size; where given, it reads once, few, many or a size class.

v_gene	j_gene	d_gene	abundance	CDR3aa	CDR3nt
TRBV10-1	TRBJ1-3	-	few	CASSESSDPGNTIYF	TGCGCCAGCAGTGAGTCTTCGGATCCTGGAAACACCATATATTTT
TRBV11-2	TRBJ2-3	TRBD1	-	CASGRDRYTDTQYF	TGTGCCAGCGGCCGGGACAGGTACACAGATACGCAGTATTTT
TRBV19	TRBJ2-6	-	-	CASSIYVGTSGANVLTF	TGTGCCAGTAGTATTTATGTGGGGACCTCTGGGGCCAACGTCCTGACTTTC
TRBV29-1	TRBJ2-7	TRBD2	-	CSATLSGSLYEQYF	TGCAGCGCTACCCTTAGCGGGAGTCTCTACGAGCAGTACTTC
TRBV6-4	TRBJ2-3	-	-	CANSTDTQYF	TGTGCCAACTCCACAGATACGCAGTATTTT
TRBV5-3	TRBJ1-1	TRBD1	-	CARSTRTGPNTEAFF	TGTGCCAGAAGCACTCGGACAGGACCAAACACTGAAGCTTTCTTT
TRBV10-2	TRBJ2-3	-	-	CASSESWGSSDTQYF	TGCGCCAGCAGTGAGTCTTGGGGGAGTTCGGATACGCAGTATTTT
TRBV11-2	TRBJ1-2	TRBD1	-	CASSLIPIGQGNGYTF	TGTGCCAGCAGCTTAATCCCCATCGGACAGGGCAATGGCTACACCTTC
TRBV6-5	TRBJ1-4	-	-	CASSYTGTLGSEKLFF	TGTGCCAGCAGTTACACCGGGACGTTAGGGAGTGAAAAACTGTTTTTT
TRBV10-3	TRBJ2-5	TRBD2	-	CAISERGEQETQYF	TGTGCCATCAGTGAGCGGGGGGAGCAAGAGACCCAGTACTTC
TRBV28	TRBJ2-7	TRBD1	-	CASSLWGDRVKFRSYEQYF	TGTGCCAGCAGTTTATGGGGTGACAGGGTAAAATTTAGGTCCTACGAGCAGTACTTC
TRBV19	TRBJ2-1	TRBD1	-	CASSRLQGVDEQFF	TGTGCCAGTAGTAGACTACAGGGGGTTGATGAGCAGTTCTTC
TRBV10-1	TRBJ2-5	TRBD2	-	CASSEGSGGSQETQYF	TGCGCCAGCAGTGAGGGTAGCGGGGGGTCTCAAGAGACCCAGTACTTC
TRBV5-6	TRBJ1-2	-	-	CASRLQSGYTF	TGTGCCAGCAGACTCCAGAGCGGCTACACCTTC
TRBV6-5	TRBJ1-1	-	-	CASKRDYTEAFF	TGTGCCAGCAAAAGAGACTACACTGAAGCTTTCTTT
TRBV28	TRBJ1-4	-	-	CASKVGGVGEKLFF	TGTGCCAGCAAGGTGGGGGGGGTCGGTGAAAAACTGTTTTTT
TRBV10-3	TRBJ2-5	TRBD2	-	CAISEPAGGRGVLETQYF	TGTGCCATCAGTGAGCCTGCGGGGGGGAGAGGGGTTTTGGAGACCCAGTACTTC